The present TCR beta chain was sequenced within a study of CXCR3-negative and CXCR3-positive naive CD8 T cells. Libraries of TRB cDNA were made by 5' RACE and carried UMIs. From the 5' RACE reads, TCRdb lists one entry per CDR3 protein and no DNA. The sample has over 100,000 distinct CDR3 sequences, and its top ten clones hold 0.49%. Germline values: CDR1 LGHNA, CDR2 YNFKEQ. The CDR3 runs 16 residues. Comment on this clonotype: Its antigen remains unknown.

Notes on the study in general: Diversity in memory CD8+ cells fell much lower than the comparably high levels seen in both naive subsets.

The TCR comes from a human donor in good health. Some clones in this sample may be carry-over from other donors' samples. The chain links TRBV4-2 to TRBJ1-5. What was sequenced was naive CXCR3- CD8+ T cells from blood. Subset given: CD45RO-CCR7+CD27+CD95- naive CD8+ T cells lacking CXCR3 (TNR3-). The CDR3 spells CASSQVSSRSNQPQHF.